This T cell receptor (beta chain) is drawn from a study of response to subunit inactivated influenza vaccine. One entry per CDR3 protein results from TCRdb running MiXCR on the RT-PCR reads. The repertoire holds a few hundred thousand distinct CDR3 sequences, with 14% as singletons. Trimming left V 1 base short and J 2 bases short, with 11 bases between. The CDR3 runs 15 residues. Per germline, CDR1 SGHTA and CDR2 FQGNSA. The source was PBMCs from blood, collected 11 to 12 days after vaccination. The source of this sequence is a man aged 45 to 65 who received an inactivated influenza vaccine. J is TRBJ2-5 and V is TRBV7-2; D ambiguous. Here the CDR3 reads CASSLVGLRQETQYF. CDR3 DNA sequence: TGTGCCAGCAGCTTAGTGGGCCTAAGACAAGAGACCCAGTACTTC.